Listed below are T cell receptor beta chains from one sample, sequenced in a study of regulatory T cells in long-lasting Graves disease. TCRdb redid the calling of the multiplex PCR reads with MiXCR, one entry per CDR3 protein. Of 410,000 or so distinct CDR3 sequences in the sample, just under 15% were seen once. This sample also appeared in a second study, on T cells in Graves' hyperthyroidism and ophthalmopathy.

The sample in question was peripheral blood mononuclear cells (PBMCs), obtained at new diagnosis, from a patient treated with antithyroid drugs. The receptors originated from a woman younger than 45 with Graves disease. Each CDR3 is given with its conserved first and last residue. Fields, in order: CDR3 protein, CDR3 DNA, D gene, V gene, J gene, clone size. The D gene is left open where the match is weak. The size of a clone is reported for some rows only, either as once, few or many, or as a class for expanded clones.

CASSIGDSDNSPLHF	TGTGCCAGTAGTATAGGGGACAGTGATAATTCACCCCTCCACTTT	TRBD1	TRBV19	TRBJ1-6	.
CASIGGLSSYNEQFF	TGTGCCAGCATAGGCGGGCTTAGCTCCTACAATGAGCAGTTCTTC	.	TRBV27	TRBJ2-1	.
CASSTPRQGSIYGYTF	TGTGCCAGCAGCACTCCACGACAGGGCTCTATCTATGGCTACACCTTC	TRBD1	TRBV5-6	TRBJ1-2	few
CASRKGGTSGNVEQYF	TGTGCCAGCAGGAAGGGCGGGACTAGCGGGAATGTCGAGCAGTACTTC	TRBD2	TRBV6-1	TRBJ2-7	few
CASRTGLLNEQFF	TGTGCCAGCAGAACGGGACTCCTCAATGAGCAGTTCTTC	.	TRBV6-2/TRBV6-3	TRBJ2-1	.
CASSLEGYQGGYTF	TGTGCCAGCAGCTTAGAAGGGTACCAGGGCGGCTACACCTTC	.	TRBV7-8	TRBJ1-2	many
CASNRDRVAYEQYF	TGTGCCAGCAACCGGGACAGGGTGGCCTACGAGCAGTACTTC	TRBD1	TRBV6-1	TRBJ2-7	.
CSARFRGTGELFF	TGCAGTGCTAGGTTTAGGGGCACCGGGGAGCTGTTTTTT	.	TRBV20-1	TRBJ2-2	.
CASKGGQTNSPLHF	TGTGCCAGCAAGGGTGGACAGACCAATTCACCCCTCCACTTT	.	TRBV28	TRBJ1-6	many
CASSQDLLPYEQYF	TGCGCCAGCAGCCAAGATCTGCTGCCCTACGAGCAGTACTTC	.	TRBV4-1	TRBJ2-7	many
CASSQARQDAGTF	TGCGCCAGCAGCCAAGCCCGCCAGGACGCGGGGACCTTC	.	TRBV4-1	TRBJ1-2	.
CASSLWGEGNQPQHF	TGTGCCAGCAGTTTATGGGGGGAAGGCAATCAGCCCCAGCATTTT	.	TRBV12-3/TRBV12-4	TRBJ1-5	many
CASSVGRGPYNEQFF	TGTGCCAGCAGCGTGGGGAGGGGTCCCTACAATGAGCAGTTCTTC	TRBD2	TRBV11-2	TRBJ2-1	many
CASSSGPRKDQPQHF	TGTGCCAGCAGCTCCGGTCCCCGGAAGGATCAGCCCCAGCATTTT	.	TRBV5-4	TRBJ1-5	few
CASSDVNTEAFF	TGTGCCAGCAGTGACGTAAACACTGAAGCTTTCTTT	.	TRBV9	TRBJ1-1	few
CASSLVPGSGRGYTF	TGCGCCAGCAGCTTGGTCCCGGGGAGCGGTCGCGGCTACACCTTC	.	TRBV5-1	TRBJ1-2	.
CASSPVGLAGGPVELFF	TGTGCCAGCAGTCCAGTGGGGCTAGCGGGAGGGCCGGTGGAGCTGTTTTTT	TRBD2	TRBV27	TRBJ2-2	.
CASGFRDEQFF	TGTGCTAGTGGTTTTAGGGATGAGCAGTTCTTC	.	TRBV12-5	TRBJ2-1	many
CSLSGTYSSYEQYF	TGCAGTCTGTCCGGGACCTATAGCTCCTACGAGCAGTACTTC	.	TRBV20-1	TRBJ2-7	.
CASLNSGTNTGELFF	TGTGCCAGTTTAAACTCAGGGACTAACACCGGGGAGCTGTTTTTT	.	TRBV19	TRBJ2-2	few
CSARPVRGQETQYF	TGCAGTGCTCGCCCAGTCCGGGGCCAAGAGACCCAGTACTTC	.	TRBV20-1	TRBJ2-5	few
CASSNDIAGGREQFF	TGTGCCAGCTCCAACGATATAGCGGGAGGCCGGGAGCAGTTCTTC	TRBD2	TRBV18	TRBJ2-1	many
CASSHQREGRSEQFF	TGTGCCAGCAGCCACCAGCGGGAGGGCCGAAGTGAGCAGTTCTTC	TRBD2	TRBV4-2	TRBJ2-1	.
CASSLFGTGVGNEQFF	TGTGCCAGCAGTTTATTTGGGACAGGGGTAGGTAATGAGCAGTTCTTC	TRBD1	TRBV27	TRBJ2-1	.
CASTQGTGILGEQFF	TGTGCCAGTACCCAGGGGACAGGGATACTTGGTGAGCAGTTCTTC	TRBD1	TRBV19	TRBJ2-1	.
CASSLGGRGRETQYF	TGTGCCAGCAGCCTAGGTGGGAGGGGAAGGGAGACCCAGTACTTC	TRBD2	TRBV7-3	TRBJ2-5	few
CASSQNPFGDQPQHF	TGCGCCAGCAGCCAAAACCCGTTCGGGGATCAGCCCCAGCATTTT	.	TRBV4-1	TRBJ1-5	.
CSARGGRDNYGYTF	TGCAGTGCTAGGGGGGGCAGGGATAACTATGGCTACACCTTC	.	TRBV20-1	TRBJ1-2	.
CASSSAGFSGNTIYF	TGTGCCAGCAGTTCAGCAGGGTTCTCTGGAAACACCATATATTTT	.	TRBV12-3/TRBV12-4	TRBJ1-3	.
CSVHIGGGRNTEAFF	TGCAGCGTTCACATAGGTGGGGGGCGCAACACTGAAGCTTTCTTT	.	TRBV29-1	TRBJ1-1	.
CASSPVISGANVLTF	TGTGCCAGCAGCCCCGTCATATCTGGGGCCAACGTCCTGACTTTC	.	TRBV7-2	TRBJ2-6	few
CSARDSGGAEQFF	TGCAGTGCTAGAGATTCCGGGGGCGCTGAGCAGTTCTTC	.	TRBV20-1	TRBJ2-1	many
CASSQEWLAATQYF	TGTGCCAGCAGCCAAGAGTGGCTAGCGGCGACCCAGTACTTC	TRBD2	TRBV3-1	TRBJ2-5	.
CASSRGRSSYNEQFF	TGCGCCAGCAGCCGAGGACGGAGCTCCTACAATGAGCAGTTCTTC	.	TRBV4-1	TRBJ2-1	many
CASSQNRVFGYNEQFF	TGCGCCAGCAGCCAGAACAGGGTTTTCGGGTACAATGAGCAGTTCTTC	.	TRBV4-1	TRBJ2-1	.
CSARVRPLGDTQYF	TGCAGTGCTAGAGTTCGTCCCTTAGGAGATACGCAGTATTTT	.	TRBV20-1	TRBJ2-3	many
CASSLPRKSGGNEQFF	TGTGCCAGCAGTTTACCGAGGAAGTCCGGAGGAAATGAGCAGTTCTTC	.	TRBV28	TRBJ2-1	many
CASTPTGGASGYTF	TGTGCCAGCACTCCGACAGGGGGCGCAAGCGGCTACACCTTC	TRBD1	TRBV27	TRBJ1-2	few
CASSNTGTRYNSPLHF	TGTGCCAGCAGTAATACAGGGACGCGTTATAATTCACCCCTCCACTTT	.	TRBV27	TRBJ1-6	.
CASSPASNQPQHF	TGTGCCAGCAGTCCCGCCTCCAATCAGCCCCAGCATTTT	.	TRBV7-8	TRBJ1-5	few
CASSETNREQFF	TGTGCCAGCAGTGAAACAAACCGGGAGCAGTTCTTC	.	TRBV2	TRBJ2-1	many
CASSYGTGNTDTQYF	TGTGCCAGCAGCTATGGGACAGGGAATACAGATACGCAGTATTTT	TRBD1	TRBV11-1	TRBJ2-3	many
CSAGDGAEIWYTEAFF	TGCAGTGCCGGAGACGGGGCTGAGATTTGGTACACTGAAGCTTTCTTT	.	TRBV20-1	TRBJ1-1	many
CASSPKIATGVRQYF	TGTGCCAGCAGCCCTAAAATTGCTACGGGGGTTAGGCAGTACTTC	.	TRBV7-9	TRBJ2-7	many
CASSDPDGRPQSSYEQYF	TGTGCCAGCAGTGACCCGGACGGCCGCCCCCAAAGCTCCTACGAGCAGTACTTC	.	TRBV6-1	TRBJ2-7	.
CASSPGSVGLRYNEQFF	TGTGCCAGCAGTCCCGGGTCTGTGGGACTCCGCTACAATGAGCAGTTCTTC	.	TRBV6-2/TRBV6-3	TRBJ2-1	.
CASSAARTVSGSNQPQHF	TGTGCCAGTAGTGCCGCCCGGACAGTATCTGGGAGCAATCAGCCCCAGCATTTT	.	TRBV19	TRBJ1-5	.
CSIYQQGYEQYF	TGCAGCATCTACCAACAGGGTTACGAGCAGTACTTC	.	TRBV29-1	TRBJ2-7	many
CASSLTRNSYNSPLHF	TGCGCCAGCAGCTTGACACGTAACTCCTATAATTCACCCCTCCACTTT	.	TRBV5-1	TRBJ1-6	.
CSVRSGREAGELFF	TGCAGCGTTAGGAGCGGGAGGGAAGCCGGGGAGCTGTTTTTT	TRBD2	TRBV29-1	TRBJ2-2	.
CASSYSGTGSSGELFF	TGTGCCAGCAGTTACTCCGGGACAGGGAGTTCCGGGGAGCTGTTTTTT	TRBD1	TRBV28	TRBJ2-2	many
CATSDSGERKQFF	TGTGCCACCAGTGATTCAGGGGAGCGTAAGCAGTTCTTC	.	TRBV24-1	TRBJ2-1	.
CASGSGTGGFTGELFF	TGTGCTAGTGGCTCAGGGACAGGGGGTTTTACCGGGGAGCTGTTTTTT	TRBD1	TRBV12-5	TRBJ2-2	.